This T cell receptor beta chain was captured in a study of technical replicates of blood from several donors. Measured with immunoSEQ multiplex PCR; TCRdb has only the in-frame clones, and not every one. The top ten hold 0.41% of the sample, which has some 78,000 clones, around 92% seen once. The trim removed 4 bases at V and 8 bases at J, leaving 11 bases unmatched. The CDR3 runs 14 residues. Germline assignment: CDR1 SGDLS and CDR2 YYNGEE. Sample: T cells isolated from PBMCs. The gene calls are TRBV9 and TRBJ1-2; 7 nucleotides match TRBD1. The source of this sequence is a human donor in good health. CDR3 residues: CASSQPSTGAGYTF. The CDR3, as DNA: TGTGCCAGCAGCCAGCCCTCAACAGGGGCCGGCTACACCTTC. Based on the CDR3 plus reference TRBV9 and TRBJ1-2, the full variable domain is DSGVTQTPKHLITATGQRVTLRCSPRSGDLSVYWYQQSLDQGLQFLIQYYNGEERAKGNILERFSAQQFPDLHSELNLSSLELGDSALYFCASSQPSTGAGYTFGSGTRLTVV.